This T cell receptor (beta chain) is from a study of regulatory T cells in long-lasting Graves disease. V lost 4 bases to trimming and J lost 3 bases, with 10 bases between them. Germline V gene lookup returns CDR1 LGHDT and CDR2 YNNKEL (reference sequence). The CDR3 extends over 14 amino acids. Investigators prepared the TCR beta libraries by applying iRepertoire HTBI primers and Arm-PCR of CDR3 regions. Using its own MiXCR run on the multiplex PCR reads, TCRdb lists one record per CDR3 protein. The data hold approximately 470,000 distinct CDR3 sequences, with under 25% observed a single time. Time point meaning: persistent/refractory GD, antithyroid drugs over 5 years with positive TRAb. Generation of the TCR library employed RNA extracted from PBMCs. Patients came through an endocrinology department, and that department was in Xi'an, China.

This chain joins TRBV3-1 and TRBJ1-5; no reliable D call. This sequence was found in a female donor with Graves disease. The starting material was peripheral blood mononuclear cells (PBMCs), obtained when the disease was refractory, from a patient treated with antithyroid drugs. The CDR3, as DNA: TGTGCCAGCAGCCTTGGGCGGCACAATCAGCCCCAGCATTTT. Protein: CASSLGRHNQPQHF.